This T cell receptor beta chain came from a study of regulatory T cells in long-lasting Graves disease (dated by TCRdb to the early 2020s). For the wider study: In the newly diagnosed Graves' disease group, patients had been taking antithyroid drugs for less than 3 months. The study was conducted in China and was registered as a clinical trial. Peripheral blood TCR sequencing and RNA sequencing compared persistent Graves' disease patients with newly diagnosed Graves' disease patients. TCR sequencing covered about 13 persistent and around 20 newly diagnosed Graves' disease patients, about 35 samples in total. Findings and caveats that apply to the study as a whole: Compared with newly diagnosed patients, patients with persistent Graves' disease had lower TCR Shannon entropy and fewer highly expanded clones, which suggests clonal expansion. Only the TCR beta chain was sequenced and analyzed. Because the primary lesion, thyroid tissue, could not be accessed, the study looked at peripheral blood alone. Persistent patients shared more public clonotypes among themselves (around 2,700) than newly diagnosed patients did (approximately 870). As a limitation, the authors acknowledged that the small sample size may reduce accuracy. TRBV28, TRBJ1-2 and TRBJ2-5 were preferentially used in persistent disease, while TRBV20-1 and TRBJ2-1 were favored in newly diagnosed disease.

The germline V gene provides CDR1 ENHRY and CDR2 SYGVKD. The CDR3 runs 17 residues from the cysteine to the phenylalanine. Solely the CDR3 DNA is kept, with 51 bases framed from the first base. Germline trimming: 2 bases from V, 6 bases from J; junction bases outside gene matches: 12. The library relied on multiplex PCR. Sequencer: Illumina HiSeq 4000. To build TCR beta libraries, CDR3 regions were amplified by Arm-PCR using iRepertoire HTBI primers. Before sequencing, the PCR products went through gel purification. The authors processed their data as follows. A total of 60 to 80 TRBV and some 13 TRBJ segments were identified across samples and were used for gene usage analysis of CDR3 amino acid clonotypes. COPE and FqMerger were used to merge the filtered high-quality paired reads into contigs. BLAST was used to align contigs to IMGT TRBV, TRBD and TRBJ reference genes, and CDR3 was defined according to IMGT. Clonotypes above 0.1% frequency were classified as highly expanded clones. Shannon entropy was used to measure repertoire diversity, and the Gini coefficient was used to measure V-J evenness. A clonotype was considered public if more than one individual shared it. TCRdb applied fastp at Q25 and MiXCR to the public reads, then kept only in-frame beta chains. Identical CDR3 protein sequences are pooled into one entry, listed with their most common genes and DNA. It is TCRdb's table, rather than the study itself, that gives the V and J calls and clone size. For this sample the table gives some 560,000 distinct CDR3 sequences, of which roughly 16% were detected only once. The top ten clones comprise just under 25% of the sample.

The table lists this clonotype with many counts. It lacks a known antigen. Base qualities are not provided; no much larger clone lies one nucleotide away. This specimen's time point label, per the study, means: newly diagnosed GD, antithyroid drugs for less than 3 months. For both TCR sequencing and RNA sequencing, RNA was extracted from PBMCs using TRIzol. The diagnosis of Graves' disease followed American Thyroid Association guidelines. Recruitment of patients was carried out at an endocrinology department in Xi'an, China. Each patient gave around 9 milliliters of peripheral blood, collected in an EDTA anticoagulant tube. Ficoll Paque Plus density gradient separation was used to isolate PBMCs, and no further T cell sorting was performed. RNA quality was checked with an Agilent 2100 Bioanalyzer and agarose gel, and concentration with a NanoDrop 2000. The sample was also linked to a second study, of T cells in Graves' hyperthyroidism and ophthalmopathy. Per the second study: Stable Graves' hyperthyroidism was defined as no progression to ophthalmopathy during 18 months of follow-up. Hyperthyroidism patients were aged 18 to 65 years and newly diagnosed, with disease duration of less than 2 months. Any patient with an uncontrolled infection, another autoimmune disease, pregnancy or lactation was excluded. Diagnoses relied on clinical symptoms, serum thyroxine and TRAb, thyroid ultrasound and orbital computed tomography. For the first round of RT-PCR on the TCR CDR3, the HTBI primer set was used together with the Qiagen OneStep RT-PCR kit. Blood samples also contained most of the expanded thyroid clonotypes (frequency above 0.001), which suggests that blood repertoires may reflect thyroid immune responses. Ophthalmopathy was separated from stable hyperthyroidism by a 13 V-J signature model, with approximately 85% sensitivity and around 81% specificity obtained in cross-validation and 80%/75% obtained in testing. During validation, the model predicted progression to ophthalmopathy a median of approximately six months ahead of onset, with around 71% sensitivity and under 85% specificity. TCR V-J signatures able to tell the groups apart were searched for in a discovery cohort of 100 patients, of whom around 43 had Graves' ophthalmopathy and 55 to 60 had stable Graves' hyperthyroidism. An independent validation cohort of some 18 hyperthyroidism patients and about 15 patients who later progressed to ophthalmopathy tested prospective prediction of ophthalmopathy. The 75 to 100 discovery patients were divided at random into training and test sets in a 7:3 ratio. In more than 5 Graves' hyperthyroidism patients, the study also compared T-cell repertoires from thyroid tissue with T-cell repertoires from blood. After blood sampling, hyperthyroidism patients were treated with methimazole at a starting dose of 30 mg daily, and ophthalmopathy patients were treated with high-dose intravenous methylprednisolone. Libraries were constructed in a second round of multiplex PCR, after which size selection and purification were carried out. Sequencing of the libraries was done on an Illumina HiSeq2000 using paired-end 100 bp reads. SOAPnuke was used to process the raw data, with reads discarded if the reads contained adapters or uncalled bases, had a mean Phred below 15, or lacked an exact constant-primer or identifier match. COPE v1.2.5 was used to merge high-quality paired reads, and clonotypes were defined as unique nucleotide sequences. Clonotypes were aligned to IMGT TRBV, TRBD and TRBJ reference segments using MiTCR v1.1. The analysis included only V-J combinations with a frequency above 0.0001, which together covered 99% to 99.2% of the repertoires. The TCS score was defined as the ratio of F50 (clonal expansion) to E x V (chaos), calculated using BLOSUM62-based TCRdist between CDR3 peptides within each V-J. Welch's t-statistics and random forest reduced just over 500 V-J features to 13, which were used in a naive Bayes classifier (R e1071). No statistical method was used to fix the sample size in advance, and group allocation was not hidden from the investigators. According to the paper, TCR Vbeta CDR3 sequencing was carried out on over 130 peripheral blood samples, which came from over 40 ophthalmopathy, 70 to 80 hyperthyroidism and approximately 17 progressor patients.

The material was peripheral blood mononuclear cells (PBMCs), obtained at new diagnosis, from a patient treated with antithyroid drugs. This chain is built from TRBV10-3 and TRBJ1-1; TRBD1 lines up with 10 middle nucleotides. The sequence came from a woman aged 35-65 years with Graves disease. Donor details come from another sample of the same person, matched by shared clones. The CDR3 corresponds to CAISEGLTGGLGAEAFF. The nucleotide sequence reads TGTGCCATCAGTGAGGGGTTGACAGGGGGCTTAGGTGCTGAAGCTTTCTTT.